Below are 27 T cell receptor beta chains sequenced from a single sample in a study of cytotoxic CD8 clonotypes in ibrutinib-treated CLL. Generated by immunoSEQ multiplex PCR, the TCRdb table keeps only in-frame clones and is missing some. The sample yields about 76,000 clones, 70% to 90% seen once. The sample here was PBMCs, taken before ibrutinib treatment. The source is a human donor with chronic lymphocytic leukemia.

The chain recombines TRBV4-1 with TRBJ2-2; D is perhaps TRBD2 (6 bases). Germline V gene data show CDR1 as MGHRA and CDR2 as YSYEKL. Trimming left V 4 bases short and J 7 bases short, with 7 bases between. The CDR3 is 12 amino acids. CDR3 sequence reads: CASSREDGELFF. DNA for the CDR3: TGCGCCAGCAGCCGGGAGGACGGGGAGCTGTTTTTT.

This chain connects TRBV6-6 to TRBJ2-3; D remains ambiguous. CDR1 and CDR2 (germline): MNHNY, SVGAGI (reference sequence). Trimming took off 6 bases at V and 3 bases at J, with 13 bases between the two ends. The CDR3 is 14 residues long. CDR3 bases: TGTGCCAGCAGGGATCCTAAGATAACAGATACGCAGTATTTT. This sequence encodes CASRDPKITDTQYF.

The chain has TRBV5-1 and TRBJ1-5; tentative D call: TRBD1 (5 bases). This CDR3 is 14 amino acids long. Trimming cost V 3 bases and J 6 bases, with 13 bases left between them. Looked up from germline, CDR1 is SGHRS and CDR2 is YFSETQ. CDR3 in DNA: TGCGCCAGCAGCTCCGTAGGGGACGGTCAGCCCCAGCATTTT. Protein product: CASSSVGDGQPQHF.

This clone was observed once. The chain couples TRBV5-1 to TRBJ2-4, with 7 nucleotides matching TRBD2. The CDR3 loop spans 15 amino acids. J lost 0 bases, V lost 4 bases, and 4 bases had no gene match. Looked up from germline, CDR1 is SGHRS and CDR2 is YFSETQ. The CDR3 is CASSPVAGAKNIQYF. The CDR3 DNA follows: TGCGCCAGCAGCCCCGTAGCGGGAGCCAAAAACATTCAGTACTTC.

This clone was recorded a few times. J is TRBJ1-1 and V is TRBV5-1; 7 nucleotides align to TRBD1. Germline CDR1 and CDR2: SGHRS and YFSETQ. The CDR3 loop spans 14 amino acids. Trimming at V came to 4 bases and at J to 2 bases, leaving 5 bases not matched to a gene. CDR3 protein: CASSVHRGNTEAFF. For the CDR3, the DNA is TGCGCCAGCAGCGTGCACAGGGGAAACACTGAAGCTTTCTTT.

The chain has TRBV19 and TRBJ1-1, with 8 bases fitting TRBD1. V shed 8 bases and J 0 bases; nucleotides not matched to a gene: 2. The CDR3 is 13 residues long. The germline gives CDR1 LNHDA, CDR2 SQIVND (reference sequence). CDR3 in amino acids: CASQDRVNTEAFF. The CDR3 DNA reads TGTGCCAGTCAGGACAGGGTGAACACTGAAGCTTTCTTT.

The V call is TRBV6-1, the J call TRBJ1-4, with a possible D match to TRBD1 (6 bases). Deletions cut 2 bases from V and 3 bases from J, with 7 bases between. Germline CDR1 MNHNS, CDR2 SASEGT. The CDR3 sequence is 14 residues long. Here the CDR3 DNA reads TGTGCCAGCAGTGAAAGGGGGGCTAATGAAAAACTGTTTTTT. Protein sequence: CASSERGANEKLFF.

The chain recombines TRBV6-5 with TRBJ1-5, with TRBD1 identical over 9 bases. CDR3 length equals 13 residues. Germline loops: CDR1 MNHEY, CDR2 SVGAGI. V lost 5 bases and J lost 7; bases outside the gene matches: 3. CDR3: CASSVDRGQPQHF. The CDR3 region has the DNA TGTGCCAGCAGTGTAGACAGGGGGCAGCCCCAGCATTTT.

This chain connects TRBV5-1 to TRBJ2-7, with 9 bases fitting TRBD2. The V gene end was trimmed by 0 bases and the J gene end by 9 bases; junction bases not matched to a gene: 10. The germline V gene has CDR1 SGHRS and CDR2 YFSETQ. The CDR3 is 15 amino acids. CDR3: CASSLEVAGVQLQYF. CDR3 coding DNA: TGCGCCAGCAGCTTGGAAGTAGCGGGAGTCCAATTGCAGTACTTC.

This clone appeared a single time. The J gene is TRBJ1-1, the V gene TRBV6-5; D not resolved. The ends were cut back, 0 bases at V and 1 base at J, with 6 bases in the middle. The CDR3 has 14 amino acids. Germline V CDR1 and CDR2: MNHEY, SVGAGI. The CDR3 DNA follows: TGTGCCAGCAGTTACTCGGGAGGGAACACTGAAGCTTTCTTT. Translated: CASSYSGGNTEAFF.

J is TRBJ1-5 and V is TRBV5-5, with 8 bases fitting TRBD1. Germline CDR1 SGHKS, CDR2 YYEKEE (reference sequence). The CDR3 length is 16 residues. The V and J ends lost 2 bases and 6 bases, in that order; junction bases with no gene match: 10. As DNA, the CDR3 is TGTGCCAGCAGCTTTAAACCGGGACAGGTGGGTCAGCCCCAGCATTTT. Residues: CASSFKPGQVGQPQHF.

The chain links TRBV29-1 to TRBJ2-1, with D unclear. Trimming removed 0 bases at V and 4 bases at J, with 7 bases between. In germline, CDR1 is SQVTM, CDR2 ANQGSEA. This CDR3 has 13 residues. The CDR3 DNA sequence: TGCAGCGTTGAAGAAGGTAGATACAATGAGCAGTTCTTC. It is translated as CSVEEGRYNEQFF.

The sample holds one count of this clone. This rearrangement joins TRBV5-1 to TRBJ2-2; TRBD1 matches 9 bases. There are 18 residues in the CDR3. CDR1 and CDR2 from the germline V gene are SGHRS and YFSETQ. Trimming at V came to 3 bases and at J to 7 bases, leaving 16 bases not matched to a gene. This CDR3 is CASSSRAPGQGIDGELFF. The CDR3 coding sequence is TGCGCCAGCAGCTCGAGAGCCCCGGGACAGGGAATAGACGGGGAGCTGTTTTTT. Full variable domain (missing parts from reference TRBV5-1 and TRBJ2-2): KAGVTQTPRYLIKTRGQQVTLSCSPISGHRSVSWYQQTPGQGLQFLFEYFSETQRNKGNFPGRFSGRQFSNSRSEMNVSTLELGDSALYLCASSSRAPGQGIDGELFFGEGSRLTVL.

The genes are TRBV11-3 and TRBJ2-7; the match to TRBD1 covers 9 bases. The CDR3 totals 15 residues. Germline loops: CDR1 SGHNT, CDR2 YENEEA. The trim removed 8 bases at V and 5 bases at J, leaving 13 bases unmatched. The chain's CDR3 is CASSPRGDRDNEQYF. CDR3 coding DNA: TGTGCCAGCTCCCCTCGAGGGGACAGGGACAACGAGCAGTACTTC. The variable domain in full, with the rest retrieved from reference TRBV11-3 and TRBJ2-7, is EAGVVQSPRYKIIEKKQPVAFWCNPISGHNTLYWYLQNLGQGPELLIRYENEEAVDDSQLPKDRFSAERLKGVDSTLKIQPAELGDSAVYLCASSPRGDRDNEQYFGPGTRLTVT.

This clone was recorded only once. The V call is TRBV9, the J call TRBJ2-2; possible D gene TRBD1, 6 bases. The germline gives CDR1 SGDLS, CDR2 YYNGEE. There are 16 residues in the CDR3. V lost 2 bases, J lost 4 bases, and 15 bases lay in between. This CDR3 reads CASSVLTGGSTGELFF. The CDR3 region has the DNA TGTGCCAGCAGCGTTCTGACAGGTGGGAGCACCGGGGAGCTGTTTTTT.

The chain couples TRBV5-5 to TRBJ1-1; D might be TRBD1 (5 bases). Looked up from germline, CDR1 is SGHKS and CDR2 is YYEKEE (reference sequence). The CDR3 runs to 13 residues. The V end was cut by 7 bases, the J end by 4 bases, with 14 bases between. CDR3 DNA: TGTGCCAGCGACACTCGTGGGGCCACTGAAGCTTTCTTT. Translation: CASDTRGATEAFF.

The chain links TRBV5-1 to TRBJ2-1, with TRBD2 matching 15 bases. Germline V CDR1 and CDR2: SGHRS, YFSETQ. The V and J ends lost 0 bases and 9 bases, in that order; junction bases with no gene match: 1. The CDR3 is made up of 15 amino acids. DNA for the CDR3: TGCGCCAGCAGCTTGGAGGGACTAGCGGGAGGTGAGCAGTTCTTC. Amino acid sequence: CASSLEGLAGGEQFF.

This chain uses TRBV6-5 with TRBJ1-1; D is uncertain. Germline loops: CDR1 MNHEY, CDR2 SVGAGI. The CDR3 is made up of 16 amino acids. Between the trimmed V and J ends, which lost 2 bases and 1 base, there was a span of 14 bases. The CDR3 sequence: CASSYLIGPPNTEAFF. CDR3 bases: TGTGCCAGCAGTTACCTGATCGGGCCCCCGAACACTGAAGCTTTCTTT.

This chain connects TRBV5-1 to TRBJ2-1; 7 nucleotides agree with TRBD2. The CDR3 consists of 19 residues. Germline V gene data show CDR1 as SGHRS and CDR2 as YFSETQ. V gave up 2 bases and J gave up 2 bases; unmatched junction bases: 16. In nucleotides, the CDR3 is TGCGCCAGCAGCTTTAGTATTTCTGGCGGGAGAGGGACCTACAATGAGCAGTTCTTC. Protein sequence: CASSFSISGGRGTYNEQFF.

The chain joins TRBV2 to TRBJ2-1; D gene unclear. CDR3 length: 12 residues. Germline loops: CDR1 SNHLY, CDR2 FYNNEI. Trimming removed 5 bases at V and 6 bases at J, with 8 bases between. CDR3 residues: CASSPDSNEQFF. The CDR3 bases are TGTGCCAGCAGTCCAGATAGCAATGAGCAGTTCTTC. The full variable domain, rest sourced from reference TRBV2 and TRBJ2-1, is EPEVTQTPSHQVTQMGQEVILRCVPISNHLYFYWYRQILGQKVEFLVSFYNNEISEKSEIFDDQFSVERPDGSNFTLKIRSTKLEDSAMYFCASSPDSNEQFFGPGTRLTVL.

This clone was counted only a few times. J is TRBJ1-2 and V is TRBV5-4; D gene uncertain. Trimming left V 7 bases short and J 1 base short, with 8 bases between. The germline CDR1 and CDR2 sequences are SGHNT and YYREEE (reference sequence). CDR3 length equals 12 residues. Here the CDR3 reads CASAWDNYGYTF. CDR3 in DNA: TGTGCCAGCGCATGGGATAACTATGGCTACACCTTC.

The chain carries TRBV6-5 and TRBJ2-7; D is unresolved. The CDR3 runs 16 residues. Germline V gene lookup returns CDR1 MNHEY and CDR2 SVGAGI. Trimming cost V 0 bases and J 2 bases, with 14 bases left between them. CDR3 coding DNA: TGTGCCAGCAGTTACTCGAGGCCGTCTCGAACCTACGAGCAGTACTTC. This sequence encodes CASSYSRPSRTYEQYF.

The V and J genes are TRBV4-1 and TRBJ1-1, with D unclear. V lost 0 bases and J lost 5, with 19 bases in between. The CDR3 length is 17 residues. Germline-derived CDR1 and CDR2 are MGHRA and YSYEKL. The CDR3 bases are TGCGCCAGCAGCCAAGACCCAGCACTTGGGGTAGTGACTGAAGCTTTCTTT. Encoded protein: CASSQDPALGVVTEAFF.

V is TRBV7-9 and J is TRBJ2-2, with D possibly matching TRBD1 (6 bases). The CDR3 totals 16 residues. CDR1 SEHNR and CDR2 FQNEAQ come from the germline V gene (reference sequence). The V and J ends lost 6 bases and 5 bases respectively, with 19 bases between them. CDR3 nucleotides: TGTGCCAGCAGTCCCCAGTGGCAGGGGCGAACCGGGGAGCTGTTTTTT. Residues: CASSPQWQGRTGELFF.

The J gene is TRBJ1-5, the V gene TRBV19, with D possibly being TRBD1 (6 bases). Germline-derived CDR1 and CDR2 are LNHDA and SQIVND (reference sequence). The V and J ends lost 7 bases and 1 base respectively, with 20 bases between them. The CDR3 is made up of 17 amino acids. The DNA of the CDR3 is TGTGCCAGTACCGCATACATGCTCAGGGGCAGCAATCAGCCCCAGCATTTT. It translates to CASTAYMLRGSNQPQHF.

The V and J genes are TRBV28 and TRBJ1-4; D call uncertain. This CDR3 contains 12 residues. V was clipped by 6 bases and J by 5 bases, with 7 bases between them. Germline CDR1 is MDHEN and CDR2 is SYDVKM. The DNA of the CDR3 is TGTGCCAGCAGGCCCCCAAATGAAAAACTGTTTTTT. This encodes CASRPPNEKLFF.

V gene TRBV4-1 combines with J gene TRBJ2-2, with D tentatively TRBD1 (5 bases). CDR3 size: 15 residues. Germline V CDR1 and CDR2: MGHRA, YSYEKL. Trimming removed 1 base at V and 4 bases at J, with 10 bases between. The CDR3: CASSQVQGGTGELFF. The CDR3 region has the DNA TGCGCCAGCAGCCAAGTTCAGGGTGGCACCGGGGAGCTGTTTTTT.